A selection of T cell receptor beta chains follows, all from one sample in a study of OX40 agonist ivuxolimab in advanced cancers. Assay used: immunoSEQ multiplex PCR; TCRdb lists only in-frame clones, some missing. The data show around 70,000 clones, 86% seen once. Sequenced material: CD4+ or CD8+ T cells sorted from blood, taken in a trial of the OX40 agonist ivuxolimab. The receptor source for this set is an adult with an advanced solid tumor such as melanoma, head and neck, liver or kidney cancer. The CDR3 runs from the conserved cysteine through the conserved F or W. Fields, in order: J gene, V gene, clone size, D gene, CDR3 DNA, CDR3 protein. A D gene is named only where the DNA matches it firmly. Where a row states a size, it is once, few, many or the class of an expanded clone; other rows omit it.

TRBJ2-3 TRBV30 NA TRBD1 TGTGCCTGGGACAGGGGGTACGATACGCAGTATTTT CAWDRGYDTQYF
TRBJ1-3 TRBV18 NA NA TGTGCCAGCTCATCTTCGGATCAGGGAAACACCATATATTTT CASSSSDQGNTIYF
TRBJ1-1 TRBV4-3 NA NA TGCGCCAGCAGCGAGGGCACTGAAGCTTTCTTT CASSEGTEAFF
TRBJ2-5 TRBV5-4 NA TRBD2 TGTGCCAGCAGCGCAGCTAGCGGGGCAAAAGAGACCCAGTACTTC CASSAASGAKETQYF
TRBJ2-1 TRBV5-1 NA NA TGCGCCAGCAGCTCGACGACAGGTCTACGCTACTACAATGAGCAGTTCTTC CASSSTTGLRYYNEQFF
TRBJ1-1 TRBV16 NA NA TGTGCCAGCAGCCATTATACAGGACACACTGAAGCTTTCTTT CASSHYTGHTEAFF
TRBJ2-3 TRBV29-1 NA TRBD1 TGCAGCGTTTCCGGGACAGGGAAAGGCGGCACAGATACGCAGTATTTT CSVSGTGKGGTDTQYF
TRBJ2-2 TRBV2 NA NA TGTGCCAGCAGTCGACTAGTGTTCGGGGAGCTGTTTTTT CASSRLVFGELFF
TRBJ1-5 TRBV9 few NA TGTGCCAGCAGCGTGTGGGGTAGCGATCAGCCCCAGCATTTT CASSVWGSDQPQHF
TRBJ2-1 TRBV6-1 NA TRBD2 TGTGCCAGCAGTGTAGGGACTAGCTTAGATGAGCAGTTCTTC CASSVGTSLDEQFF
TRBJ1-1 TRBV7-9 NA TRBD1 TGTGCCAGCAGCTTAGCCCGACAGGGGGACACTGAAGCTTTCTTT CASSLARQGDTEAFF
TRBJ1-5 TRBV19 once TRBD1 TGTGCCAGTAGGCGGACAGGGGATCAGCCCCAGCATTTT CASRRTGDQPQHF
TRBJ1-3 TRBV6-6 NA NA TGTGCCAGCAGACAGTCCTTCTCTGGAAACACCATATATTTT CASRQSFSGNTIYF
TRBJ2-3 TRBV5-1 few NA TGCGCCAGCAGCTTGGGAAAAGATACGCAGTATTTT CASSLGKDTQYF
TRBJ2-1 TRBV2 NA TRBD2 TGTGCCAGCAGATACCGTCTAGCGGGAGTTGTAAGTCAGAATAATGAGCAGTTCTTC CASRYRLAGVVSQNNEQFF